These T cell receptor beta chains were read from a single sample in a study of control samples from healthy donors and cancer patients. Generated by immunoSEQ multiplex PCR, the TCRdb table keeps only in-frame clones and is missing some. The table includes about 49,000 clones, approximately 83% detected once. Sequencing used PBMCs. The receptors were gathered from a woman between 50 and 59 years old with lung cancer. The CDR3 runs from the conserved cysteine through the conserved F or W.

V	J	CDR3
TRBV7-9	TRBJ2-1	CASSLRTSGGVKAYNEQFF
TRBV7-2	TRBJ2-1	CASSFPRGPSYNEQFF
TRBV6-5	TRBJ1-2	CASSTLTGGGYTF
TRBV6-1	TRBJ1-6	CASSEYTGASNSPLHF
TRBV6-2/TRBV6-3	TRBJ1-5	CASSYRRLSNQPQHF
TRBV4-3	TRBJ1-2	CASSPTYLAGNYGYTF
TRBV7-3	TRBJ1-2	CASSLTTGGSYGYTF
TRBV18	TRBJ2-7	CASSKGAQGGAYEQYF
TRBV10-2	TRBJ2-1	CASSEIGLAEYNEQFF
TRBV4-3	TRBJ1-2	CASSQDFNSGYGYTF
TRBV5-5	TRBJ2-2	CASSTPTGGNTGELFF
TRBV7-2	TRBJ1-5	CASWGGIEHQPQHF
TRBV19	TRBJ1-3	CASSISRPGNTIYF
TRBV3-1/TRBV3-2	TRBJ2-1	CASSQQGGEQFF
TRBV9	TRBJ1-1	CASSVEGANIEAFF